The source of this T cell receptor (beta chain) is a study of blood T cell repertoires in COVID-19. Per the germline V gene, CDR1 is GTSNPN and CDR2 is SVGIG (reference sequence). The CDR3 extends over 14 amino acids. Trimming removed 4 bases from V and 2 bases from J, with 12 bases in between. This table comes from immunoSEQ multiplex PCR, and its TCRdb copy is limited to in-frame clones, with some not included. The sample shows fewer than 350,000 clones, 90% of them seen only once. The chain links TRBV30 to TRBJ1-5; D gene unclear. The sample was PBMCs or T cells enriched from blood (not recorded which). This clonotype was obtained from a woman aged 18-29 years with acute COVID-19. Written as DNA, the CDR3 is TGTGCCTGGAATCGGGGTGACCGCAATCAGCCCCAGCATTTT. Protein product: CAWNRGDRNQPQHF.